A selection of T cell receptor beta chains follows, all from one sample in a study of blood T cell repertoires in COVID-19. The repertoire was sequenced with immunoSEQ multiplex PCR; TCRdb's copy has only in-frame clones and lacks some. The repertoire includes over 200,000 clones, 81% of them detected once, and around 9% sits in the top ten. The sequenced sample consisted of PBMCs or T cells enriched from blood (not recorded which). These receptor sequences come from a middle-aged man who had recovered from COVID-19. CDR3s include the opening cysteine and the closing phenylalanine or tryptophan. A D gene is named only where the DNA matches it firmly. Not all rows give a size; the values are once, few, many and, for expanded clones, a class.

TGTGCCAGTAGTATGGAGGGACTCGGCACAGATACGCAGTATTTT	CASSMEGLGTDTQYF	TRBJ2-3	15	-	-	TRBV19
TGTGCCAGCAGCTTGTTGACTAGCGGGGGACCAGATACGCAGTATTTT	CASSLLTSGGPDTQYF	TRBJ2-3	16	TRBD2	-	TRBV5-6
TGTGCCAGCAGCTTATCACTAGCGGGAGTTAGTGAGCAGTTCTTC	CASSLSLAGVSEQFF	TRBJ2-1	15	TRBD2	-	TRBV11-3
TGTGCCTCGGGTCGGACAGACTACAATGAGCAGTTCTTC	CASGRTDYNEQFF	TRBJ2-1	13	-	-	TRBV7-3
TGCGCCAGCAGCTTGGAAGTAAACAGGGGTAATGAAAAACTGTTTTTT	CASSLEVNRGNEKLFF	TRBJ1-4	16	TRBD1	-	TRBV5-1
TGTGCCAGCAGTTCCCGGGGATTGCGGGGAAGCACAGATACGCAGTATTTT	CASSSRGLRGSTDTQYF	TRBJ2-3	17	-	-	TRBV5-5
TGTGCCAGCAGCCTGGGGCTAGCGCACCAAGAGACCCAGTACTTC	CASSLGLAHQETQYF	TRBJ2-5	15	-	-	TRBV9
TGTGCCAGCAGTGTGACAGGGGTCTACGAGCAGTACTTC	CASSVTGVYEQYF	TRBJ2-7	13	TRBD1	-	TRBV25-1
TGTGCCAGCAGTGCTGACACCAACACTGAAGCTTTCTTT	CASSADTNTEAFF	TRBJ1-1	13	-	-	TRBV2
TGTGCCAGCAGTCTCCCGTACCAAGAGACCCAGTACTTC	CASSLPYQETQYF	TRBJ2-5	13	-	-	TRBV6-6
TGTGCCAGTAGTTGGGACAGGGGGCCGAATCAGCCCCAGCATTTT	CASSWDRGPNQPQHF	TRBJ1-5	15	TRBD1	many	TRBV19
TGTGCCAGCAGCTTAGGCTCCGGGACTGGAAACACCGGGGAGCTGTTTTTT	CASSLGSGTGNTGELFF	TRBJ2-2	17	-	-	TRBV11-3
TGTGCCAGCATGGGGGGAGGGTGCGAGCAGTACTTC	CASMGGGCEQYF	TRBJ2-7	12	TRBD2	-	TRBV9
TGCGCCAGCAGCGGCGGAAGAGGGAACACTGAAGCTTTCTTT	CASSGGRGNTEAFF	TRBJ1-1	14	-	-	TRBV5-1
TGTGCCAGTAGTATAGATCGTCAGTCCCACTCCTACGAGCAGTACTTC	CASSIDRQSHSYEQYF	TRBJ2-7	16	-	-	TRBV19
TGTGCCAGTAGTATTCGTTGGAGGGAGCCTGGCTACACCTTC	CASSIRWREPGYTF	TRBJ1-2	14	-	-	TRBV19
TGTGCCAGCAGCCAAGATTCAGGGGGGAATGAGCAGTTCTTC	CASSQDSGGNEQFF	TRBJ2-1	14	-	-	TRBV4-2
TGTGCCAGTAGTACTAAGAACGGCAATCAGCCCCAGCATTTT	CASSTKNGNQPQHF	TRBJ1-5	14	-	-	TRBV19
TGTGCCAGCAGATACGGGGCGGAGAACACTGAAGCTTTCTTT	CASRYGAENTEAFF	TRBJ1-1	14	-	-	TRBV6-5
TGTGCCTTAAAGGACTTGGCTTTAGCCAAAAACATTCAGTACTTC	CALKDLALAKNIQYF	TRBJ2-4	15	-	-	TRBV30
TGCGCCAGCAGCCAATCGGAGGGTATTGAGGATCAGCCCCAGCATTTT	CASSQSEGIEDQPQHF	TRBJ1-5	16	-	few	TRBV4-1
TGTGCCAGCAGCCCCCGGGACAGGGTTGTATCTGGGGCCAACGTCCTGACTTTC	CASSPRDRVVSGANVLTF	TRBJ2-6	18	TRBD1	-	TRBV7-9
TGTGCCAGCACTATAAACACTGAAGCTTTCTTT	CASTINTEAFF	TRBJ1-1	11	-	few	TRBV28
TGCAGCGTTGGGGACTTGTACAATGAGCAGTTCTTC	CSVGDLYNEQFF	TRBJ2-1	12	-	-	TRBV29-1